This T cell receptor beta chain was documented in a study of STAT5B mutations in CD4+ large granular lymphocyte leukemia. Findings and limits, study-wide: Without putative leukemic clones, patient CD4-sorted repertoires remained more clonal than healthy CD4+ repertoires. Main leukemic clonotypes were patient-specific, but approximately 25% appeared at low frequency elsewhere. TRBV06-family usage was enriched in top patient clones (8/27) versus controls (2/35).

In the original processing: A productive frequency of 2.59 x 10-5 was the lowest detectable. Using immunoSEQ multiplex PCR, the repertoire was profiled, and TCRdb retains in-frame clones only, with some absent. V and J calls and clone size are those listed in that table; D and trimming were worked out from the DNA. The table includes 30,000 or so clones, around 90% detected once. This clone was counted a few times. Its cognate antigen is unknown. This CDR3 region has 15 residues. The V gene lost 1 base and the J gene lost 9 bases, with 16 bases spanning the gap. Germline V gives CDR1 LNHDA, CDR2 SQIVND (reference sequence).

This clonotype originated in a human donor in good health. The V gene is TRBV19, the J gene TRBJ1-5, with D perhaps TRBD1 (6 bases). Sequenced: CD4+ T cells from blood buffy coats. The CDR3 spells CASSIAGANRRPQHF. The CDR3 DNA reads TGTGCCAGTAGTATAGCAGGGGCTAACCGGAGGCCCCAGCATTTT.